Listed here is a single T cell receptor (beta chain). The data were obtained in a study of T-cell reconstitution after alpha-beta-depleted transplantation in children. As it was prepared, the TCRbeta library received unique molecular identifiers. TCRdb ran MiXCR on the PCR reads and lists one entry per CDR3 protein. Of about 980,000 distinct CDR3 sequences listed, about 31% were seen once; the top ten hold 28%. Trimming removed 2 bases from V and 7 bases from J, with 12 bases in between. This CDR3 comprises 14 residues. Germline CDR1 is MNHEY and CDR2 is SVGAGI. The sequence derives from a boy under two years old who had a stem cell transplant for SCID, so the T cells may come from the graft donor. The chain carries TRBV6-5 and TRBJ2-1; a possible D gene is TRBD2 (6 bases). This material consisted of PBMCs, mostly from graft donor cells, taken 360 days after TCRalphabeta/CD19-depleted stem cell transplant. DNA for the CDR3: TGTGCCAGCAGTTACGCGGGGCTAGTGAATGAGCAGTTCTTC. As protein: CASSYAGLVNEQFF.